This T cell receptor beta chain was sequenced during a study of PD-1 blockade in classical Hodgkin lymphoma. Overall study findings and caveats: Causes of the repertoire differences remain undefined, possibly disease activity or prior therapy. Reported baseline diversity: healthy donors highest, relapsed/refractory patients lowest.

This CDR3 spans 15 amino acids. CDR1 is PRHDT and CDR2 is FYEKMQ in the germline V gene (reference sequence). J gave up 3 bases and V 1 base, and 5 bases lay outside the gene matches. In the case of this clone: Its target is unknown.

Time point defined: cycle 4 day 1 (C4D1), after five to seven weeks of nivolumab. After autologous stem cell transplantation all patients relapsed, and prior brentuximab vedotin exposure differed between cohorts. Magnetic negative selection served to purify CD4+ T cells out of PBMCs that had been thawed. Complete response, partial response or progressive disease constituted the best response categories observed. Method: immunoSEQ multiplex PCR; TCRdb's copy keeps in-frame clones and lacks some. The sample gives fewer than 35,000 clones, about 88% of which show up once; approximately 0.82% is in the top ten.

This material consisted of CD4+ T cells from blood, taken before the fourth cycle of nivolumab. This chain joins TRBV13 and TRBJ2-7, with TRBD1 matching 8 bases. The TCR sequence derives from a human donor with classical Hodgkin lymphoma. The CDR3 is CASSLESTGVYEQYF. The CDR3 nucleotides read TGTGCCAGCAGCTTAGAGTCGACAGGGGTCTACGAGCAGTACTTC.